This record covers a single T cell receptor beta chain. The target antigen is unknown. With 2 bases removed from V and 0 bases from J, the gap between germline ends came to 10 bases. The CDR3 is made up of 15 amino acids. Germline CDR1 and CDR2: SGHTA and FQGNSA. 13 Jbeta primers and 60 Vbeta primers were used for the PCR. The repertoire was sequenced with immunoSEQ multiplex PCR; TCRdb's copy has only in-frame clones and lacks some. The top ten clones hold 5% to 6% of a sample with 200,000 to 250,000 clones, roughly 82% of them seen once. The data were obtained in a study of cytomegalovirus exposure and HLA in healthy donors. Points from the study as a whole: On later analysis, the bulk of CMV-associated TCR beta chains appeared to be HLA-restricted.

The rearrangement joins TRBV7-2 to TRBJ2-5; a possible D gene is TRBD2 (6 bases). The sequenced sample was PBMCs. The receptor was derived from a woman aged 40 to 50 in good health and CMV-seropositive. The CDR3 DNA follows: TGTGCCAGCAGCTTACGTAGCGGTTACCAAGAGACCCAGTACTTC. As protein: CASSLRSGYQETQYF.